One sample yielded the 18 T cell receptor beta chains listed below, sequenced in a study of response to subunit inactivated influenza vaccine. TCRdb reprocessed the RT-PCR reads with MiXCR, giving one entry per CDR3 protein. The sample has around 650,000 distinct CDR3 sequences, more than 15% seen once. This sample comprised PBMCs from blood, obtained about 12 days after vaccination. These receptors originate from a man aged 50 or older who received an inactivated influenza vaccine.

This clonotype was observed a handful of times. This sequence joins TRBV5-1 and TRBJ2-1, with 9 positions matching TRBD2. After removal of 1 base from V and 9 bases from J, the junction contained 8 bases not matched to a gene. The germline gives CDR1 SGHRS, CDR2 YFSETQ. CDR3 length equals 15 residues. The CDR3 loop is CASSLTPSGALEQFF. Written as DNA, the CDR3 is TGCGCCAGCAGCTTGACGCCTAGCGGGGCCCTTGAGCAGTTCTTC. Supplemented by reference TRBV5-1 and TRBJ2-1, the full variable domain reads KAGVTQTPRYLIKTRGQQVTLSCSPISGHRSVSWYQQTPGQGLQFLFEYFSETQRNKGNFPGRFSGRQFSNSRSEMNVSTLELGDSALYLCASSLTPSGALEQFFGPGTRLTVL.

This rearrangement joins TRBV20-1 to TRBJ2-1, with TRBD2 identical over 11 bases. CDR1 and CDR2 (germline): DFQATT, SNEGSKA (reference sequence). Trimming removed 3 bases from V and 3 bases from J; junction bases left unmatched: 4. The CDR3 extends over 15 amino acids. The CDR3, as DNA: TGCAGTGCTAGGACTAGCGGGGATCGCTACAATGAGCAGTTCTTC. Translated, it gives CSARTSGDRYNEQFF.

This clonotype has just one count. The J gene is TRBJ2-7, the V gene TRBV20-1, with D possibly matching TRBD2 (5 bases). Trimming stripped 1 base from V and 3 bases from J, with 10 bases between. The V gene's germline CDR1 is DFQATT and CDR2 SNEGSKA (reference sequence). This CDR3 spans 13 amino acids. CDR3 nucleotides: TGCAGTGCTAGAGTGGCTAGCTTCTACGAGCAGTACTTC. Translated: CSARVASFYEQYF.

This clonotype was counted many times. This rearrangement joins TRBV5-1 to TRBJ2-7; a weak D match, TRBD1 (6 bases). The ends were cut back, 0 bases at V and 3 bases at J, with 22 bases in the middle. The CDR3 sequence is 18 residues long. Germline-derived CDR1 and CDR2 are SGHRS and YFSETQ. CDR3 sequence: CASSLAGRGHQTGYEQYF. As DNA, the CDR3 is TGCGCCAGCAGCTTGGCGGGCAGGGGCCATCAAACCGGCTACGAGCAGTACTTC.

The V and J genes are TRBV9 and TRBJ2-3; tentatively, D is TRBD1 or TRBD2 (5 bases each). V lost 3 bases and J 1 base, leaving 12 bases between the germline ends. Germline V gene sequence: CDR1 SGDLS, CDR2 YYNGEE. CDR3 length equals 15 residues. CDR3 in amino acids: CASSAGPGGTDTQYF. CDR3 DNA sequence: TGTGCCAGCAGCGCGGGACCCGGCGGCACAGATACGCAGTATTTT. Full variable domain (remainder filled in from reference TRBV9 and TRBJ2-3): DSGVTQTPKHLITATGQRVTLRCSPRSGDLSVYWYQQSLDQGLQFLIQYYNGEERAKGNILERFSAQQFPDLHSELNLSSLELGDSALYFCASSAGPGGTDTQYFGPGTRLTVL.

This clonotype was picked up a small number of times. V usage is TRBV12-3 or TRBV12-4 and J usage is TRBJ1-2; TRBD1 is a possible D gene (5 bases). CDR3 length: 14 amino acids. V was cut by 3 bases and J by 7 bases, with 15 bases left in between. CDR3 region: CASSLMGRVGGYTF. The CDR3 region has the DNA TGTGCCAGCAGTTTGATGGGGCGAGTGGGTGGCTACACCTTC.

This clonotype appeared a few times. The J gene is TRBJ2-1, the V gene TRBV7-6, with unresolved D. Per the germline V gene, CDR1 is SGHVS and CDR2 is FNYEAQ. V lost 1 base and J 1 base, leaving 11 bases between the germline ends. The CDR3 contains 16 residues. CDR3 loop: CASSLVLVSSYNEQFF. CDR3 coding DNA: TGTGCCAGCAGCTTAGTTCTAGTAAGTTCCTACAATGAGCAGTTCTTC.

This clonotype showed up just a few times. CDR3 loop: CSASTTRGMRSYEQYF. The CDR3 DNA is TGCAGTGCTAGTACAACCAGGGGGATGCGGTCCTACGAGCAGTACTTC. The rearrangement uses TRBV20-1 and TRBJ2-7; TRBD1 aligns across 7 bases. This CDR3 has 16 amino acids. With V trimmed by 3 bases and J by 1 base, 12 bases remained unmatched. Germline V gene lookup returns CDR1 DFQATT and CDR2 SNEGSKA (reference sequence).

In its sample, this clonotype was seen a few times. The chain has TRBV10-3 and TRBJ1-6; 10 nucleotides align to TRBD1. Germline V gene lookup returns CDR1 ENHRY and CDR2 SYGVKD. With V trimmed by 3 bases and J by 7 bases, 3 bases remained unmatched. The CDR3 extends over 15 amino acids. CDR3 loop: CAISERDRGNSPLHF. In DNA, the CDR3 is TGTGCCATCAGTGAAAGGGACAGGGGAAATTCACCCCTCCACTTT.

This chain uses TRBV7-9 with TRBJ2-5; 11 nucleotides line up with TRBD2. The J segment lost 5 bases and the V segment lost 0 bases, leaving 8 bases of the junction unmatched. Germline CDR1 SEHNR, CDR2 FQNEAQ (reference sequence). CDR3 length: 17 residues. The CDR3 DNA reads TGTGCCAGCAGCTTAGCGTATACTAGCGGGAGTTGGGAGACCCAGTACTTC. Translating it yields CASSLAYTSGSWETQYF.

This clonotype occurred a few times. The chain carries TRBV20-1 and TRBJ2-5; no firm D call. Germline lookup yields CDR1 DFQATT and CDR2 SNEGSKA (reference sequence). The V gene lost 6 bases and the J gene lost 7 bases, with 18 bases spanning the gap. This CDR3 has 13 amino acids. CDR3: CSALTLKSGTQYF. The CDR3 nucleotides read TGCAGTGCATTGACCCTTAAGAGTGGGACCCAGTACTTC.

This clonotype was counted a few times. V and J are TRBV11-2 and TRBJ2-1, with D unresolved. The CDR3 runs 14 residues. Per the germline V gene, CDR1 is SGHAT and CDR2 is FQNNGV. The germline V and J ends were trimmed by 0 bases and 9 bases, with 12 bases remaining between them. The CDR3 loop is CASSLDRQTGEQFF. The CDR3 nucleotides read TGTGCCAGCAGCTTAGATCGGCAGACGGGTGAGCAGTTCTTC.

This clonotype has a handful of counts. This sequence joins TRBV20-1 and TRBJ2-1; 7 positions match TRBD2. V lost 0 bases to trimming and J lost 4 bases; unmatched junction nucleotides: 6. CDR3 length: 15 amino acids. Germline CDR1 reads DFQATT; CDR2 reads SNEGSKA (reference sequence). DNA of the CDR3: TGCAGTGCTAGAGAAACGGGAGGTTTATACAATGAGCAGTTCTTC. Translating gives CSARETGGLYNEQFF.

This chain joins TRBV7-3 and TRBJ2-3, with TRBD2 matching over 13 bases. Germline CDR1 is SGHTA and CDR2 is FQGTGA. Germline trimming cut 6 bases from V and 8 bases from J; bases unmatched to any gene: 14. CDR3 size: 17 residues. CDR3 DNA: TGTGCCAGCAGTTTATTTACCGGGACTAGCGGGATAGGTACGCAGTATTTT. Protein sequence: CASSLFTGTSGIGTQYF.

This clonotype was counted only a few times. V and J are TRBV4-1 and TRBJ2-1, with D hard to call. The CDR3 covers 12 residues. CDR1 is MGHRA and CDR2 is YSYEKL in the germline V gene. V lost 0 bases and J 9 bases, leaving 6 bases between the germline ends. The CDR3 DNA is TGCGCCAGCAGCCAAGACTGGGGTGAGCAGTTCTTC. This encodes CASSQDWGEQFF.

This chain uses TRBV5-1 with TRBJ2-7; 7 positions match TRBD2. V shed 4 bases and J 2 bases; nucleotides not matched to a gene: 3. From germline, CDR1 is SGHRS and CDR2 YFSETQ. There are 13 residues in the CDR3. CDR3 loop: CASSGEGPYEQYF. CDR3 nucleotides: TGCGCCAGCAGCGGGGAGGGCCCCTACGAGCAGTACTTC.

On this clonotype itself: At one end the junction does not follow the germline gene, possibly because of a read error. The chain combines TRBV20-1 with TRBJ2-1; 11 bases agree with TRBD2. Germline CDR1 is DFQATT and CDR2 is SNEGSKA (reference sequence). The CDR3 totals 13 residues. The CDR3 nucleotides are TGCAGTCATAGCGGGGGGGCTCGGCATGAGCAGTTATTC. Translated: CSHSGGARHEQLF.

The rearrangement joins TRBV27 to TRBJ2-7; TRBD2 matches at 14 bases. Trimming took 5 bases from V and 3 from J; bases not matched to a gene: 6. Germline V CDR1 and CDR2: MNHEY, SMNVEV (reference sequence). The CDR3 is 16 amino acids. CDR3: CASSARLAGGLYEQYF. The CDR3 DNA sequence: TGTGCCAGCAGTGCACGACTAGCGGGGGGGCTCTACGAGCAGTACTTC.